Shown below are 25 T cell receptor beta chains from a single sample sequenced in a study of blood T cell repertoires in COVID-19. Sequencing used immunoSEQ multiplex PCR; TCRdb keeps in-frame clones, though not all of them. The top ten clones hold less than 9% of a sample with tens of thousands of clones, almost 80% of them seen once. Input material: peripheral blood. These receptors came from a woman aged 60 to 75 with acute or convalescent COVID-19.

The rearrangement uses TRBV19 and TRBJ2-3; D is uncertain. V lost 8 bases to trimming and J lost 3 bases, with 9 bases between them. This CDR3 region has 12 residues. Germline values: CDR1 LNHDA, CDR2 SQIVND (reference sequence). The CDR3 reads CASGTETDTQYF. The CDR3, as DNA: TGTGCCAGTGGAACAGAGACAGATACGCAGTATTTT.

The J gene is TRBJ2-7, the V gene TRBV11-2; TRBD2 matches 12 bases. Germline CDR1 reads SGHAT; CDR2 reads FQNNGV. Trimming cost V 5 bases and J 4 bases; bases outside gene matches: 3. The CDR3 extends over 14 amino acids. The DNA for the CDR3 is TGTGCCAGCAGCCCGACTAGCGGGGGTTACGAGCAGTACTTC. The encoded protein is CASSPTSGGYEQYF.

The chain carries TRBV11-2 and TRBJ1-1; TRBD1 matches 9 bases. The germline gives CDR1 SGHAT, CDR2 FQNNGV. The CDR3 consists of 16 residues. V gave up 5 bases and J gave up 2 bases; unmatched junction bases: 9. The CDR3 is CASSPPPTGGNTEAFF. The CDR3 bases are TGTGCCAGCAGCCCCCCCCCGACAGGGGGTAACACTGAAGCTTTCTTT.

V gene TRBV9 combines with J gene TRBJ2-7; 8 nucleotides match TRBD1. The CDR3 covers 17 residues. V was clipped by 4 bases and J by 1 base; unmatched bases: 13. Germline V gives CDR1 SGDLS, CDR2 YYNGEE. The DNA for the CDR3 is TGTGCCAGCAGCCCAGGACAGGGTTTTTTGGTGTCCTACGAGCAGTACTTC. It is translated as CASSPGQGFLVSYEQYF.

The sample holds one count of this clone. V and J are TRBV5-1 and TRBJ2-3, with D uncertain. Germline V CDR1 and CDR2: SGHRS, YFSETQ. Trimming shortened V by 2 bases and J by 0 bases, and 13 bases separated the two germline ends. The CDR3 consists of 16 residues. The CDR3 DNA follows: TGCGCCAGCAGCTTTCGCCGGGTCTCTAGCACAGATACGCAGTATTTT. Translating gives CASSFRRVSSTDTQYF.

V is TRBV19 and J is TRBJ1-5; 8 bases match TRBD1. The CDR3 has 16 amino acids. Germline V CDR1 and CDR2: LNHDA, SQIVND (reference sequence). Trimming cost V 6 bases and J 0 bases; bases outside gene matches: 7. For the CDR3, the DNA is TGTGCCAGTAGCCAACAGGGGGTCTATAGCAATCAGCCCCAGCATTTT. Translating gives CASSQQGVYSNQPQHF.

The V call is TRBV5-1, the J call TRBJ2-2; the match to TRBD1 covers 7 bases. The CDR3 has 16 residues. Germline V gene data show CDR1 as SGHRS and CDR2 as YFSETQ. V was clipped by 2 bases and J by 0 bases; unmatched bases: 4. CDR3: CASSFLQGSNTGELFF. CDR3 bases: TGCGCCAGCAGCTTTCTACAGGGGTCGAACACCGGGGAGCTGTTTTTT.

V gene TRBV9 combines with J gene TRBJ2-3; D not resolved. Germline CDR1 reads SGDLS; CDR2 reads YYNGEE. This CDR3 spans 12 amino acids. Trimming took off 0 bases at V and 4 bases at J, with 3 bases between the two ends. CDR3 protein: CASSVASDTQYF. CDR3 DNA: TGTGCCAGCAGCGTAGCTTCAGATACGCAGTATTTT.

The J gene is TRBJ1-4, the V gene TRBV19, with 7 bases aligning to TRBD1. The length of the CDR3 is 16 residues. The junction had 10 bases not matched to a gene; V was cut back by 6 bases and J by 3 bases. Germline CDR1 is LNHDA and CDR2 is SQIVND (reference sequence). The chain's CDR3 is CASSLGDRAANEKLFF. The CDR3, as DNA: TGTGCCAGTAGCCTGGGAGACAGGGCGGCTAATGAAAAACTGTTTTTT. Using reference TRBV19 and TRBJ1-4 for the parts outside the CDR3, the full variable domain is DGGITQSPKYLFRKEGQNVTLSCEQNLNHDAMYWYRQDPGQGLRLIYYSQIVNDFQKGDIAEGYSVSREKKESFPLTVTSAQKNPTAFYLCASSLGDRAANEKLFFGSGTQLSVL.

The chain combines TRBV2 with TRBJ2-7; 7 nucleotides agree with TRBD1. Germline-derived CDR1 and CDR2 are SNHLY and FYNNEI. V lost 5 bases, J lost 5 bases, and 3 bases stayed unmatched. This CDR3 is 12 amino acids long. The CDR3 is CASSFTGDEQYF. The CDR3 coding sequence is TGTGCCAGCAGTTTCACAGGGGACGAGCAGTACTTC.

This chain uses TRBV24-1 with TRBJ2-5; D remains ambiguous. This CDR3 spans 13 amino acids. The germline V and J ends were trimmed by 4 bases and 0 bases, with 5 bases remaining between them. In germline, CDR1 is KGHDR, CDR2 SFDVKD. Here the CDR3 reads CATSDRNQETQYF. The CDR3 coding sequence is TGTGCCACCAGTGACAGGAACCAAGAGACCCAGTACTTC.

Only one count was recorded for this clone. The rearrangement links TRBV12-3 or TRBV12-4 to TRBJ2-1; D not certain. CDR3 length equals 12 residues. V was pared by 5 bases and J by 6 bases, with 8 bases between. The CDR3 DNA reads as TGTGCCAGCAGTCCCCGTTTCAATGAGCAGTTCTTC. Its protein is CASSPRFNEQFF.

The chain couples TRBV18 to TRBJ2-7, with D possibly TRBD2 on 5 matching bases. The V gene lost 0 bases and the J gene lost 6 bases, with 9 bases spanning the gap. Germline-derived CDR1 and CDR2 are KGHSH and LQKENI. The CDR3 sequence is 13 residues long. The CDR3 DNA reads as TGTGCCAGCTCACCACCGTCGGGGATCGAGCAGTACTTC. Translating it yields CASSPPSGIEQYF. Variable domain in full (rest from reference TRBV18 and TRBJ2-7): NAGVMQNPRHLVRRRGQEARLRCSPMKGHSHVYWYRQLPEEGLKFMVYLQKENIIDESGMPKERFSAEFPKEGPSILRIQQVVRGDSAAYFCASSPPSGIEQYFGPGTRLTVT.

V usage is TRBV7-8 and J usage is TRBJ1-1; D not resolved. The CDR3 contains 16 residues. V was clipped by 4 bases and J by 5 bases, with 20 bases between them. Germline CDR1 and CDR2: SGHVS and FQNEAQ. The CDR3 nucleotides read TGTGCCAGCAGCTCCTCTTGGGTGGCCAGCGGGACTGAAGCTTTCTTT. It encodes CASSSSWVASGTEAFF.

The chain carries TRBV3-1 (or the pseudogene TRBV3-2) and TRBJ2-6, with 8 bases fitting TRBD1. V gave up 2 bases and J gave up 1 base; unmatched junction bases: 13. Germline V lookup: CDR1 LGHDT, CDR2 YNNKEL (reference sequence). CDR3 length: 20 residues. The CDR3 nucleotides read TGTGCCAGCAGCCAATCATATCTGTGGGGACAGGAGTCTGGGGCCAACGTCCTGACTTTC. This codes for CASSQSYLWGQESGANVLTF.

The rearrangement joins TRBV7-8 to TRBJ2-7; D is ambiguous. The CDR3 runs 13 residues. Deletions cut 1 base from V and 3 bases from J, with 7 bases between. Germline V gene data show CDR1 as SGHVS and CDR2 as FQNEAQ. The CDR3 nucleotides are TGTGCCAGCAGCTTAGACACCCTCTACGAGCAGTACTTC. Amino acids: CASSLDTLYEQYF. Drawing the rest from reference TRBV7-8 and TRBJ2-7, the complete variable domain is GAGVSQSPRYKVAKRGQDVALRCDPISGHVSLFWYQQALGQGPEFLTYFQNEAQLDKSGLPSDRFFAERPEGSVSTLKIQRTQQEDSAVYLCASSLDTLYEQYFGPGTRLTVT.

The genes are TRBV3-1 (or the pseudogene TRBV3-2) and TRBJ2-3; no clear D. Trimming cost V 0 bases and J 4 bases, with 8 bases left between them. The CDR3 sequence is 14 residues long. The germline V gene encodes CDR1 LGHDT and CDR2 YNNKEL (reference sequence). The CDR3 spells CASSQDLVSDTQYF. CDR3 bases: TGTGCCAGCAGCCAAGATTTAGTTTCAGATACGCAGTATTTT.

V and J are TRBV4-2 and TRBJ1-2; 8 bases agree with TRBD1. V was pared by 1 base and J by 4 bases, with 11 bases of the junction left unmatched. Germline CDR1 and CDR2: LGHNA and YNFKEQ. CDR3 length: 17 amino acids. In nucleotides, the CDR3 is TGTGCCAGCAGCCAAGTGTCCGGCCAGGGGGCAAGCTATGGCTACACCTTC. Translated: CASSQVSGQGASYGYTF.

The V and J genes are TRBV28 and TRBJ1-2; 7 bases map to TRBD1. There are 13 residues in the CDR3. The junction had 7 bases not matched to a gene; V was cut back by 7 bases and J by 5 bases. Germline lookup yields CDR1 MDHEN and CDR2 SYDVKM. The CDR3 region is CASKDRAGYGYTF. CDR3 coding DNA: TGTGCCAGCAAAGACAGGGCAGGTTATGGCTACACCTTC.

The chain carries TRBV5-1 and TRBJ2-1; D perhaps matches TRBD1 (6 bases). V dropped 7 bases and J dropped 8 bases, with 19 bases sitting between them. Per the germline V gene, CDR1 is SGHRS and CDR2 is YFSETQ. This CDR3 contains 14 residues. The CDR3 sequence is CASAAGGGSDEQFF. CDR3 nucleotides: TGCGCCAGCGCAGCTGGGGGCGGGTCCGATGAGCAGTTCTTC.

This clone is a singleton in its sample. The gene calls are TRBV30 and TRBJ1-5; possibly TRBD1 for D (6 bases). Germline assignment: CDR1 GTSNPN and CDR2 SVGIG (reference sequence). V dropped 2 bases and J dropped 0 bases, with 14 bases sitting between them. The CDR3 has 16 residues. The chain's CDR3 is CAWSSPTGFSNQPQHF. As DNA, the CDR3 is TGTGCCTGGAGTAGCCCTACAGGGTTTAGCAATCAGCCCCAGCATTTT.

This clone turned up a few times. This chain links TRBV18 with TRBJ1-1, with D possibly matching TRBD1 (5 bases). The CDR3 has 15 amino acids. V lost 0 bases, J lost 1 base, and 9 bases lay in between. Germline V gene lookup returns CDR1 KGHSH and CDR2 LQKENI. In nucleotides, the CDR3 is TGTGCCAGCTCACCACCGTCAGGGAAGAACACTGAAGCTTTCTTT. Amino acid sequence: CASSPPSGKNTEAFF.

V and J are TRBV7-9 and TRBJ1-1, with unresolved D. This CDR3 has 10 residues. V lost 5 bases to trimming and J lost 8 bases, with 6 bases between them. CDR1 is SEHNR, CDR2 FQNEAQ, per germline (reference sequence). CDR3 sequence (DNA): TGTGCCAGCAGCCAGGTAGAAGCTTTCTTT. Its protein is CASSQVEAFF.

The chain links TRBV3-1 (or the pseudogene TRBV3-2) to TRBJ1-5; D is unclear. This CDR3 is built from 12 residues. The germline V gene encodes CDR1 LGHDT and CDR2 YNNKEL (reference sequence). V was pared by 1 base and J by 7 bases, with 5 bases between. The CDR3 nucleotides read TGTGCCAGCAGCCAAGGTCTCCAGCCCCAGCATTTT. Translating gives CASSQGLQPQHF.

V usage is TRBV30 and J usage is TRBJ1-6; TRBD1 matches at 11 bases. J was trimmed by 8 bases and V by 0 bases; bases with no gene match: 6. The CDR3 spans 16 residues. Germline V gene sequence: CDR1 GTSNPN, CDR2 SVGIG (reference sequence). Here the CDR3 reads CAWSVGRTGGDSPLHF. CDR3 bases: TGTGCCTGGAGTGTTGGAAGGACAGGGGGCGATTCACCCCTCCACTTT.